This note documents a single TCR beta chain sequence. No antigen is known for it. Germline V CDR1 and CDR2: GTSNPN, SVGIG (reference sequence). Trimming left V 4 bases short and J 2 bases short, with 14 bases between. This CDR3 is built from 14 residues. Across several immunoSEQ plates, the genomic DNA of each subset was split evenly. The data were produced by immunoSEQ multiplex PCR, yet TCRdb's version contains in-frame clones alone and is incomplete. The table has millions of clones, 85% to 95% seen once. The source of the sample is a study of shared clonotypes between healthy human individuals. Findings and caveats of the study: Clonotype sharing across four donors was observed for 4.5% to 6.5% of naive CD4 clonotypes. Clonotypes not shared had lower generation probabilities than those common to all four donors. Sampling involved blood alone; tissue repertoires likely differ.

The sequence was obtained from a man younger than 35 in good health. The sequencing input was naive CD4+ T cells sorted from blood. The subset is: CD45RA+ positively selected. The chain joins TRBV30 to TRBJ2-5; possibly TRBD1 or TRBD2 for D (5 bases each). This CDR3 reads CAWTPGTLQETQYF. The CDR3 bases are TGTGCCTGGACACCAGGGACGCTTCAAGAGACCCAGTACTTC.